This record concerns one T cell receptor (beta chain) sequence. Its antigen is unidentified. The record originates from a study of T cell responses to AZD1222 COVID-19 vaccine. Study-level results: Only 5 or 6 individuals given AZD1222 were seropositive at baseline. After two AZD1222 doses, spike-specific TCR breadth and depth rose versus day 0. Scientists sampled the repertoires only once the peak T cell response had passed. Possibly, clonal diversity was underestimated; donors were largely white British and included more females.

Assay: immunoSEQ multiplex PCR; the TCRdb copy retains only in-frame clones and omits some. The table has approximately 120,000 clones, 70% to 90% seen once; the top ten hold about 13%. Germline CDR1 SGDLS, CDR2 YYNGEE. V was pared by 0 bases and J by 4 bases, with 3 bases of the junction left unmatched. The CDR3 runs to 16 residues. Sample: peripheral blood, taken on day 0 of MenACWY control vaccination. The receptor comes from an adult in good health. The chain joins TRBV9 to TRBJ2-2; TRBD1 agrees at 10 bases. The CDR3 DNA is TGTGCCAGCAGCGTAGCATGGACAGGGGGCACCGGGGAGCTGTTTTTT. Translating gives CASSVAWTGGTGELFF.